The next 11 T cell receptor beta chains were all read from a single sample in a study of T cells in localized non-small cell lung cancer. Using immunoSEQ multiplex PCR, the repertoire was profiled, and TCRdb retains in-frame clones only, with some absent. Counted here are 100,000 to 150,000 clones, around 92% occurring once; the ten biggest clones make up approximately 1.5%. The sequences come from peripheral blood, collected before any cancer treatment. The receptor set was obtained from a female donor older than 55 with stage I lung adenocarcinoma.

This clone was recorded only once. V gene TRBV28 combines with J gene TRBJ2-5, with D perhaps given as TRBD1 or TRBD2 (6 bases each). The CDR3 totals 13 residues. From germline, CDR1 is MDHEN and CDR2 SYDVKM. V was trimmed by 8 bases and J by 3 bases, leaving 13 bases between them. CDR3 nucleotide sequence: TGTGCCAGCGGAGGGGGGATTAAAGAGACCCAGTACTTC. Translated: CASGGGIKETQYF.

The V and J genes are TRBV5-5 and TRBJ2-1; the D is unclear. This CDR3 is built from 14 residues. V lost 4 bases and J lost 5, with 13 bases in between. Germline V gene sequence: CDR1 SGHKS, CDR2 YYEKEE (reference sequence). The CDR3 sequence is CASSLRTTNNEQFF. The CDR3 bases are TGTGCCAGCAGCCTGCGGACGACCAACAATGAGCAGTTCTTC.

The rearrangement links TRBV29-1 to TRBJ2-7; D unclear. The CDR3 spans 11 residues. Trimming left V 4 bases short and J 3 bases short, with 7 bases between. Germline CDR1 SQVTM, CDR2 ANQGSEA. CDR3 DNA: TGCAGCGTTGGGTACAGCTACGAGCAGTACTTC. This codes for CSVGYSYEQYF.

The V and J genes are TRBV27 and TRBJ2-3; a possible D gene is TRBD1 (5 bases). The CDR3 sequence is 15 residues long. Trimming removed 0 bases from V and 5 bases from J, with 12 bases in between. Looked up from germline, CDR1 is MNHEY and CDR2 is SMNVEV (reference sequence). The CDR3, as DNA: TGTGCCAGCAGTTTATCTCGGGCAGGGCAAGATACGCAGTATTTT. It specifies CASSLSRAGQDTQYF.

The chain couples TRBV5-5 to TRBJ2-3, with D perhaps matching TRBD2 (5 bases). This CDR3 is built from 15 residues. Deletions cut 2 bases from V and 2 bases from J, with 12 bases between. Germline lookup yields CDR1 SGHKS and CDR2 YYEKEE (reference sequence). CDR3 nucleotide sequence: TGTGCCAGCAGCTTAGCGGCGAGGAACACAGATACGCAGTATTTT. This translates into CASSLAARNTDTQYF.

The rearrangement uses TRBV4-2 and TRBJ2-2, with D tentatively TRBD2 (5 bases). The CDR3 runs to 17 residues. The germline gives CDR1 LGHNA, CDR2 YNFKEQ. V was trimmed by 0 bases and J by 4 bases, leaving 15 bases between them. The CDR3: CASSQEPAVRGTGELFF. DNA for the CDR3: TGTGCCAGCAGCCAAGAGCCAGCGGTCCGGGGCACCGGGGAGCTGTTTTTT.

The chain recombines TRBV21-1 with TRBJ1-2; the table's D call, TRBD1, has no DNA check behind it. TRBV21-1 is termed a pseudogene. The CDR3 runs 15 residues. Written as DNA, the CDR3 is TGTGCCACCCAGACCGGGACAGGCTGTAACTATGGCTACACCTTC. It codes for CATQTGTGCNYGYTF.

The chain uses TRBV19 and TRBJ2-7; possibly TRBD1 for D (6 bases). The V end lost 1 base, the J end lost 7 bases, and 20 bases lay between the germline ends. The CDR3 runs to 16 residues. Germline CDR1 reads LNHDA; CDR2 reads SQIVND (reference sequence). CDR3 nucleotide sequence: TGTGCCAGTAGTATAGCTCTACAGGGCTCCGTTTTTGAGCAGTACTTC. It encodes CASSIALQGSVFEQYF. Variable domain in full (rest from reference TRBV19 and TRBJ2-7): DGGITQSPKYLFRKEGQNVTLSCEQNLNHDAMYWYRQDPGQGLRLIYYSQIVNDFQKGDIAEGYSVSREKKESFPLTVTSAQKNPTAFYLCASSIALQGSVFEQYFGPGTRLTVT.

V and J are TRBV4-1 and TRBJ1-4, with D possibly being TRBD1 (5 bases). Germline V gene lookup returns CDR1 MGHRA and CDR2 YSYEKL. This CDR3 is built from 18 residues. V dropped 0 bases and J dropped 0 bases, with 14 bases sitting between them. CDR3 residues: CASSQDRAAIATNEKLFF. The CDR3 DNA sequence: TGCGCCAGCAGCCAAGACAGGGCCGCCATTGCAACTAATGAAAAACTGTTTTTT.

V and J are TRBV30 and TRBJ2-1, with a tentative D call TRBD1 (5 bases). Germline V lookup: CDR1 GTSNPN, CDR2 SVGIG (reference sequence). The CDR3 has 13 residues. V lost 5 bases, J lost 6 bases, and 14 bases lay in between. CDR3 bases: TGTGCCTGGGACCGTAGCCAGGGCAATGAGCAGTTCTTC. Its protein product is CAWDRSQGNEQFF.

DNA of the CDR3: TGTGCCAGCAGCTCCGGGGGAAGCTCCTACAATGAGCAGTTCTTC. It codes for CASSSGGSSYNEQFF. The chain carries TRBV9 and TRBJ2-1; D perhaps matches TRBD2 (6 bases). CDR3 length equals 15 residues. The germline V and J ends were trimmed by 4 bases and 0 bases, with 11 bases remaining between them. Looked up from germline, CDR1 is SGDLS and CDR2 is YYNGEE. The variable domain in full, with the rest retrieved from reference TRBV9 and TRBJ2-1, is DSGVTQTPKHLITATGQRVTLRCSPRSGDLSVYWYQQSLDQGLQFLIQYYNGEERAKGNILERFSAQQFPDLHSELNLSSLELGDSALYFCASSSGGSSYNEQFFGPGTRLTVL.